This T cell receptor beta chain is drawn from a study of control samples from healthy donors and cancer patients. This CDR3 contains 17 residues. CDR1 is GTSNPN, CDR2 SVGIG, per germline (reference sequence). Trimming pared 0 bases from V and 2 bases from J, leaving 18 bases between. Sequencing used immunoSEQ multiplex PCR; TCRdb keeps in-frame clones, though not all of them. The data show approximately 100,000 clones, 82% seen once. The sequencing sample was made of blood. This chain joins TRBV30 and TRBJ2-3, with D possibly called TRBD1 or TRBD2 (7 bases each). The TCR sequence derives from a man aged 55 to 70 in good health. The CDR3 bases are TGTGCCTGGAGTGTACTGCCAGGGGGGGGGCCCACAGATACGCAGTATTTT. Its translation: CAWSVLPGGGPTDTQYF.